These 12 T cell receptor beta chains came from one sample sequenced in a study of regulatory T cells in long-lasting Graves disease. The time point here: newly diagnosed GD, antithyroid drugs for less than 3 months. From PBMCs, RNA was extracted and then used to make the TCR library. TCR beta libraries were built with iRepertoire HTBI primers and Arm-PCR of CDR3 regions. In TCRdb, the multiplex PCR reads were re-called with MiXCR into one record per CDR3 protein. Here the sample spans roughly 420,000 distinct CDR3 sequences, about 16% being singletons. Here the sequenced sample was peripheral blood mononuclear cells (PBMCs), taken at new diagnosis, from a patient treated with antithyroid drugs. The source is a female donor with Graves disease.

The chain combines TRBV25-1 with TRBJ2-3; D may be TRBD2 (6 bases). Germline V gene lookup returns CDR1 MGHDK and CDR2 SYGVNS. The CDR3 sequence is 16 residues long. V dropped 3 bases and J dropped 0 bases, with 13 bases sitting between them. For the CDR3, the DNA is TGTGCCAGCAGTGACGGCGGGGCATCTAGCACAGATACGCAGTATTTT. Residues: CASSDGGASSTDTQYF.

At least ten counts were recorded for this clonotype. The chain has TRBV12-5 and TRBJ2-1, with D unclear. The length of the CDR3 is 18 residues. V dropped 2 bases and J dropped 0 bases, with 17 bases sitting between them. The germline CDR1 and CDR2 sequences are LGHNT and FRNRAP. CDR3 DNA sequence: TGTGCTAGTGGTTTGAAATCAGGTACCGCCAGCTCCTACAATGAGCAGTTCTTC. Encoded protein: CASGLKSGTASSYNEQFF.

This clonotype has a count of ten or more. This chain joins TRBV7-6 and TRBJ1-3; TRBD1 aligns across 7 bases. After removal of 5 bases from V and 4 bases from J, the junction contained 14 bases not matched to a gene. Germline V gene lookup returns CDR1 SGHVS and CDR2 FNYEAQ. The CDR3 covers 17 residues. Written as DNA, the CDR3 is TGTGCCAGCAGCCCATTCTCGGGACAGAGGTCCGGAAACACCATATATTTT. Amino acids: CASSPFSGQRSGNTIYF.

This clonotype came up many times. The chain employs TRBV5-1 and TRBJ2-1; TRBD2 matches 12 bases. In germline, CDR1 is SGHRS, CDR2 YFSETQ. The trim removed 2 bases at V and 9 bases at J, leaving 9 bases unmatched. The CDR3 consists of 16 residues. CDR3 amino acids: CASSFDTSGGRSEQFF. In DNA form, the CDR3 reads TGCGCCAGCAGCTTTGACACTAGCGGGGGGCGTAGTGAGCAGTTCTTC.

The table lists this clonotype with many counts. The chain carries TRBV12-3 or TRBV12-4 and TRBJ2-3; 10 bases map to TRBD2. This CDR3 is built from 18 residues. After removal of 3 bases from V and 0 bases from J, the junction contained 9 bases not matched to a gene. CDR3 residues: CASSFYSGGGTSTDTQYF. CDR3 bases: TGTGCCAGCAGTTTTTACAGCGGGGGGGGTACTAGCACAGATACGCAGTATTTT.

A word on this clonotype: A read error may be the cause here, since a much bigger clone is one base away. This CDR3 is CASGLGQGAGEQYF. The CDR3 nucleotides read TGTGCCAGCGGTTTGGGACAGGGGGCTGGCGAGCAGTACTTC. This chain uses TRBV28 with TRBJ2-7; 12 bases match TRBD1. The germline gives CDR1 MDHEN, CDR2 SYDVKM. The CDR3 consists of 14 residues.

In regard to this clonotype: One base separates it from a far larger clone, so it is likely a read error. This sequence joins TRBV12-3 or TRBV12-4 and TRBJ2-1; 10 bases are shared with TRBD2. The CDR3 runs to 15 residues. This CDR3 is CAGRTGLAAYNEQFF. The CDR3 nucleotides read TGTGCCGGCAGGACCGGACTAGCGGCCTACAATGAGCAGTTCTTC.

This clonotype was seen only a few times. This sequence may be a read error, since a much larger clone differs from it by one base. This chain uses TRBV18 with TRBJ1-2; D is possibly TRBD1 (6 bases). The CDR3 contains 13 residues. V was pared by 4 bases and J by 7 bases, with 13 bases between. The V gene's germline CDR1 is KGHSH and CDR2 LQKENI. The CDR3 sequence: CASSRYRDCGYTF. In nucleotides, the CDR3 is TGTGCCAGCTCACGCTACAGGGACTGTGGCTACACCTTC.

The rearrangement joins TRBV6-1 to TRBJ2-2, with D perhaps matching TRBD1 (6 bases). The germline gives CDR1 MNHNS, CDR2 SASEGT. Trimming removed 6 bases at V and 5 bases at J, with 10 bases between. There are 13 residues in the CDR3. CDR3 bases: TGTGCCAGCAGGAGGGGGAAGACCGGGGAGCTGTTTTTT. Protein: CASRRGKTGELFF.

This clonotype was observed a few times. The chain recombines TRBV13 with TRBJ2-2; D not resolved. Trimming shortened V by 5 bases and J by 0 bases, and 10 bases separated the two germline ends. The CDR3 is 15 residues long. The V gene's germline CDR1 is PRHDT and CDR2 FYEKMQ (reference sequence). The CDR3 loop reads CASSIRTANTGELFF. CDR3 nucleotides: TGTGCCAGCAGCATCAGGACCGCGAACACCGGGGAGCTGTTTTTT. Using reference TRBV13 and TRBJ2-2 for the parts outside the CDR3, the full variable domain is AAGVIQSPRHLIKEKRETATLKCYPIPRHDTVYWYQQGPGQDPQFLISFYEKMQSDKGSIPDRFSAQQFSDYHSELNMSSLELGDSALYFCASSIRTANTGELFFGEGSRLTVL.

This clonotype was detected many times. The V and J genes are TRBV18 and TRBJ2-7; tentative D call: TRBD1 (6 bases). The V gene's germline CDR1 is KGHSH and CDR2 LQKENI. The CDR3 contains 13 residues. V was clipped by 0 bases and J by 3 bases, with 6 bases between them. The CDR3 here is CASSPPDSYEQYF. CDR3 sequence (DNA): TGTGCCAGCTCACCACCGGACAGCTACGAGCAGTACTTC.

The sample holds a few counts of this clonotype. The rearrangement joins TRBV5-1 to TRBJ1-6; 9 nucleotides match TRBD1. V lost 0 bases, J lost 9 bases, and 1 base stayed unmatched. CDR1 and CDR2 from the germline V gene are SGHRS and YFSETQ. The CDR3 runs 14 residues. CDR3 nucleotide sequence: TGCGCCAGCAGCTTGGAGACAGGGGGTTCACCCCTCCACTTT. As protein: CASSLETGGSPLHF.